These 21 T cell receptor beta chains were all obtained from the same sample, sequenced in a study of shared clonotypes between healthy human individuals. Assay: immunoSEQ multiplex PCR; the TCRdb copy retains only in-frame clones and omits some. The sample lists about 2 million clones, about 95% occurring once. Naive CD8 populations comprised CD45RO-negative cells positively selected for CCR7, excluding terminally differentiated effector memory CD45RA+ cells. The sample was naive CD8+ T cells sorted from blood. The receptors originated from a man between 18 and 29 years old in good health.

V is TRBV27 and J is TRBJ2-1, with D perhaps TRBD2 (5 bases). V was clipped by 1 base and J by 7 bases, with 17 bases between them. This CDR3 has 16 amino acids. Germline V CDR1 and CDR2: MNHEY, SMNVEV (reference sequence). The CDR3 sequence is CASSLFTDHRGNEQFF. The CDR3 coding sequence is TGTGCCAGCAGTTTATTTACAGATCACCGGGGAAATGAGCAGTTCTTC.

J is TRBJ2-7 and V is TRBV19; D is perhaps TRBD1 or TRBD2 (6 bases each). Trimming removed 6 bases at V and 2 bases at J, with 11 bases between. The CDR3 is 13 amino acids. Germline loops: CDR1 LNHDA, CDR2 SQIVND (reference sequence). CDR3 nucleotide sequence: TGTGCCAGTAGCAACGGGGGCACCTACGAGCAGTACTTC. This codes for CASSNGGTYEQYF.

The chain has TRBV2 and TRBJ2-3; 11 bases align to TRBD2. CDR3 size: 14 residues. V was clipped by 6 bases and J by 4 bases; unmatched bases: 3. Germline lookup yields CDR1 SNHLY and CDR2 FYNNEI. CDR3 in amino acids: CASRGLAGPDTQYF. The DNA of the CDR3 is TGTGCCAGCAGAGGACTAGCGGGCCCAGATACGCAGTATTTT.

The rearrangement uses TRBV4-1 and TRBJ2-1; 8 bases agree with TRBD2. The CDR3 sequence is 15 residues long. In germline, CDR1 is MGHRA, CDR2 YSYEKL. V lost 5 bases to trimming and J lost 8 bases; unmatched junction nucleotides: 11. The CDR3 is CASSVVGGAPHEQFF. CDR3 nucleotide sequence: TGCGCCAGCAGCGTAGTCGGGGGGGCCCCCCATGAGCAGTTCTTC.

This clone came up once. The rearrangement uses TRBV29-1 and TRBJ2-2; perhaps TRBD1 as D (5 bases). This CDR3 is built from 13 residues. Trimming removed 3 bases from V and 4 bases from J, with 9 bases in between. CDR1 is SQVTM and CDR2 is ANQGSEA in the germline V gene. The CDR3 loop is CSVEAGSTGELFF. The CDR3 region has the DNA TGCAGCGTTGAGGCAGGGTCCACCGGGGAGCTGTTTTTT.

J is TRBJ1-1 and V is TRBV19; TRBD1 is a possible D gene (5 bases). The CDR3 consists of 13 residues. V shed 8 bases and J shed 1 base, with 11 bases lying between them. Germline V gene lookup returns CDR1 LNHDA and CDR2 SQIVND (reference sequence). The CDR3 DNA reads TGTGCCAGTGGTCTGGGGCAGAACACTGAAGCTTTCTTT. Encoded protein: CASGLGQNTEAFF.

This clone was found once. One base away lies a much larger clone, so this may be a sequencing read error. V is TRBV11-3 and J is TRBJ2-7, with unresolved D. CDR1 is SGHNT, CDR2 YENEEA, per germline. The CDR3 is 13 residues long. Trimming removed 0 bases from V and 1 base from J, with 4 bases in between. The CDR3 DNA is TGTGCCAGCAGCTTAGACGCGTCCTACGAGCAGTACTTC. Translation: CASSLDASYEQYF.

The CDR3 region is CASSGVGSTNEKLFF. The CDR3 DNA reads as TGTGCCAGCAGCGGGGTCGGGTCAACTAATGAAAAACTGTTTTTT. This rearrangement joins TRBV6-1 to TRBJ1-4; no clear D gene. This CDR3 contains 15 residues. In germline, CDR1 is MNHNS, CDR2 SASEGT. Trimming left V 6 bases short and J 0 bases short, with 11 bases between.

This clone was seen only once. The CDR3 protein is CASSPTYIEAFF. CDR3 nucleotide sequence: TGTGCCAGCAGCCCTACCTATATAGAAGCTTTCTTT. J is TRBJ1-1 and V is TRBV7-9, with no clear D. Germline V gene sequence: CDR1 SEHNR, CDR2 FQNEAQ (reference sequence). V gave up 5 bases and J gave up 8 bases, with 12 bases separating them. The CDR3 loop spans 12 amino acids.

The genes are TRBV28 and TRBJ2-3, with 10 bases matching TRBD2. The trim removed 5 bases at V and 0 bases at J, leaving 8 bases unmatched. CDR1 is MDHEN, CDR2 SYDVKM, per germline. This CDR3 comprises 17 residues. The CDR3 spells CASSRGLADPSTDTQYF. DNA for the CDR3: TGTGCCAGCAGTCGCGGACTAGCGGACCCTAGCACAGATACGCAGTATTTT.

The CDR3 DNA is TGTGCCAGCAGCTCGGCAGGGGGGCTCTCCTACAATGAGCAGTTCTTC. Protein sequence: CASSSAGGLSYNEQFF. The V call is TRBV7-9, the J call TRBJ2-1; D is perhaps TRBD1 (7 bases). This CDR3 comprises 16 residues. Trimming cost V 4 bases and J 0 bases, with 13 bases left between them. Germline CDR1 SEHNR, CDR2 FQNEAQ (reference sequence).

J is TRBJ1-5 and V is TRBV13; no clear D gene. V dropped 0 bases and J dropped 0 bases, with 9 bases sitting between them. CDR3 length: 16 residues. Per the germline V gene, CDR1 is PRHDT and CDR2 is FYEKMQ (reference sequence). As DNA, the CDR3 is TGTGCCAGCAGCTTAGGGGCGGTGGGTAGCAATCAGCCCCAGCATTTT. Translated, it gives CASSLGAVGSNQPQHF.

J is TRBJ1-1 and V is TRBV6-6; D is perhaps TRBD1 (6 bases). V was clipped by 9 bases and J by 0 bases, with 14 bases between them. The CDR3 runs 14 residues. Per germline, CDR1 MNHNY and CDR2 SVGAGI (reference sequence). This CDR3 is CASTGTTMNTEAFF. CDR3 DNA sequence: TGTGCCAGTACAGGGACGACTATGAACACTGAAGCTTTCTTT.

The genes are TRBV15 and TRBJ1-2; D is unclear. Trimming left V 0 bases short and J 6 bases short, with 14 bases between. The CDR3 runs 15 residues. Germline V CDR1 and CDR2: LNHNV, YYDKDF (reference sequence). The CDR3 protein is CATSRDPLLLNGYTF. CDR3 DNA: TGTGCCACCAGCAGAGATCCCCTTTTATTAAATGGCTACACCTTC.

J is TRBJ1-1 and V is TRBV15; TRBD1 might be the D (5 bases). This CDR3 spans 13 amino acids. The ends were cut back, 5 bases at V and 1 base at J, with 8 bases in the middle. Looked up from germline, CDR1 is LNHNV and CDR2 is YYDKDF (reference sequence). The CDR3 spells CATSEDRNTEAFF. The CDR3, as DNA: TGTGCCACCAGCGAAGACAGGAACACTGAAGCTTTCTTT.

V gene TRBV25-1 combines with J gene TRBJ2-5; 10 positions match TRBD2. CDR3 length equals 16 residues. With V trimmed by 4 bases and J by 0 bases, 5 bases remained unmatched. Germline V gene lookup returns CDR1 MGHDK and CDR2 SYGVNS. CDR3 DNA sequence: TGTGCCAGCAGTGCCCTAGCGGGAGAGTACCAAGAGACCCAGTACTTC. This translates into CASSALAGEYQETQYF. The variable domain in full, with the rest retrieved from reference TRBV25-1 and TRBJ2-5, is EADIYQTPRYLVIGTGKKITLECSQTMGHDKMYWYQQDPGMELHLIHYSYGVNSTEKGDLSSESTVSRIRTEHFPLTLESARPSHTSQYLCASSALAGEYQETQYFGPGTRLLVL.

The J gene is TRBJ2-1, the V gene TRBV30; D gene uncertain. The CDR3 has 15 amino acids. Germline V gene lookup returns CDR1 GTSNPN and CDR2 SVGIG (reference sequence). V was pared by 5 bases and J by 0 bases, with 14 bases between. CDR3 sequence (DNA): TGTGCCTGGTCTGGCCAAAGGAGCTCCTACAATGAGCAGTTCTTC. Amino acids: CAWSGQRSSYNEQFF.

V usage is TRBV10-2 and J usage is TRBJ2-1; weak D call: TRBD2 (6 bases). Germline CDR1 and CDR2: WSHSY and SAAADI. CDR3 size: 16 residues. The ends were cut back, 8 bases at V and 2 bases at J, with 19 bases in the middle. The CDR3 coding sequence is TGCGCCAGCCAGAAACTCTCGGGGGTCCCCTACAATGAGCAGTTCTTC. Translated, it gives CASQKLSGVPYNEQFF.

This chain joins TRBV27 and TRBJ2-2; either TRBD1 or TRBD2 may fit D (6 bases each). This CDR3 is built from 14 residues. Germline V lookup: CDR1 MNHEY, CDR2 SMNVEV (reference sequence). Trimming took 5 bases from V and 3 from J, leaving 10 bases between them. The CDR3 DNA reads as TGTGCCAGCAGTGGGGGGCTTTACACCGGGGAGCTGTTTTTT. Amino acid sequence: CASSGGLYTGELFF.

The chain links TRBV2 to TRBJ1-5, with a possible D match to TRBD1 (6 bases). V shed 3 bases and J shed 0 bases, with 15 bases lying between them. CDR1 is SNHLY and CDR2 is FYNNEI in the germline V gene. This CDR3 spans 17 amino acids. The CDR3 DNA reads TGTGCCAGCAGTGAGGAGCCAGGGGCGTATAGCAATCAGCCCCAGCATTTT. Amino acids: CASSEEPGAYSNQPQHF.

The chain employs TRBV28 and TRBJ2-7; 10 positions match TRBD2. The germline CDR1 and CDR2 sequences are MDHEN and SYDVKM. V lost 7 bases, J lost 2 bases, and 17 bases stayed unmatched. The CDR3 contains 18 residues. CDR3 sequence: CASTPVGLAAENAYEQYF. DNA of the CDR3: TGTGCCAGCACTCCAGTAGGACTAGCGGCCGAAAACGCCTACGAGCAGTACTTC.